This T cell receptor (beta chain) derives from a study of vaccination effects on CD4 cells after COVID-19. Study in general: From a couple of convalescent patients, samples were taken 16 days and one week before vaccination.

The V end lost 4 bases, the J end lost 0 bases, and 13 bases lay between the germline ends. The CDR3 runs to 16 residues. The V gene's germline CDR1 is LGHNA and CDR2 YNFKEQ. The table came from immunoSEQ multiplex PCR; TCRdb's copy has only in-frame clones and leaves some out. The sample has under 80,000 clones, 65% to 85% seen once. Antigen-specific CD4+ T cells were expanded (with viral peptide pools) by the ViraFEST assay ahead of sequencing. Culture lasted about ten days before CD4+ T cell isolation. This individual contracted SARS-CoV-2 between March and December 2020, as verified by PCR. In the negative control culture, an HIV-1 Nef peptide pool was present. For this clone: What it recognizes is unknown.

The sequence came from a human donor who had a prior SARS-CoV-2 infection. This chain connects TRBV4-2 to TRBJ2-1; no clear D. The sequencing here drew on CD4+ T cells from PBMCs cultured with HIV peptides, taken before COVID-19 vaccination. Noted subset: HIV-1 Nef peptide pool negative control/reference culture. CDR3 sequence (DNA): TGTGCCAGCAGCCTAGCAAAGACCCGCTCCTACAATGAGCAGTTCTTC. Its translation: CASSLAKTRSYNEQFF.